The source of this TCR beta chain is a study of cytomegalovirus exposure and HLA in healthy donors. Overall study results and limits: According to reports, the classifier identified cytomegalovirus status with high specificity and sensitivity. Earlier analysis found most TCR beta V segments productive about 90% or about 30% of the time. The study designated 150 or so TCR beta chains cytomegalovirus-associated. A reported reduction in N-insertions relative to the approximately 690-donor mean was seen in an Asian-associated ancestry cluster in a later analysis.

The CDR3 runs to 17 residues. Germline V CDR1 and CDR2: SGHRS, YFSETQ. V was pared by 1 base and J by 0 bases, with 14 bases between. Turning to this clone: What it binds is unknown.

Primers for the PCR totalled 60 Vbeta and 13 Jbeta. Generated by immunoSEQ multiplex PCR, the TCRdb table keeps only in-frame clones and is missing some. The sample includes roughly 62,000 clones. This chain uses TRBV5-1 with TRBJ2-1; D is uncertain. The source of this sequence is a woman younger than 30 in good health and CMV-seronegative. The sample consisted of PBMCs. The CDR3 loop is CASSLSEVRSSYNEQFF. In DNA, the CDR3 is TGCGCCAGCAGCTTGTCCGAGGTGAGGAGCTCCTACAATGAGCAGTTCTTC.